A single sample gave rise to the 26 T cell receptor beta chains below, sequenced in a study of T cell repertoires in aging, cancer and after chemotherapy (dated by TCRdb to between 2018 and 2020). The sequencer listed for this sample is Illumina MiSeq. Multiplex touch-down PCR with a mixed TRB-A/B primer pool was used to amplify rearranged TRB sequences covering the V, D and J segments. TCRdb trimmed public reads at Q25 via fastp, called clones via MiXCR and kept in-frame beta chains. CDR3 protein sequences are deduplicated, and each keeps its most common genes and DNA. The sample table holds some 9,700 distinct CDR3 sequences, of which around a third were seen once. Of the sample, less than 3.5% is held by the ten largest clones. Genomic DNA extracted from peripheral blood, rather than sorted cells or RNA, was used as the source for amplification of TCR beta rearrangements. What was sequenced was blood. The receptors were sampled from a human donor in good health.

This clonotype was observed a few times. The chain employs TRBV11-2 and TRBJ2-5; D may be TRBD2 (6 bases). Trimming removed 1 base from V and 1 base from J, with 10 bases in between. Germline assignment: CDR1 SGHAT and CDR2 FQNNGV. CDR3 length equals 15 residues. In DNA form, the CDR3 reads TGTGCCAGCAGCTTAGCGGGAGAACGCCAAGAGACCCAGTACTTC. This translates into CASSLAGERQETQYF.

J is TRBJ2-3 and V is TRBV19; possibly TRBD2 for D (6 bases). Germline V gene lookup returns CDR1 LNHDA and CDR2 SQIVND (reference sequence). The V and J ends lost 3 bases and 6 bases respectively, with 13 bases between them. The CDR3 totals 14 residues. The CDR3 sequence is CASSIGGIWDTQYF. DNA of the CDR3: TGTGCCAGTAGTATCGGGGGAATCTGGGATACGCAGTATTTT.

This clonotype was counted only a few times. The gene calls are TRBV19 and TRBJ1-2; D may be TRBD1 (5 bases). This CDR3 is 14 amino acids long. V lost 6 bases, J lost 2 bases, and 13 bases lay in between. From germline, CDR1 is LNHDA and CDR2 SQIVND (reference sequence). CDR3 amino acids: CASSPTVTNYGYTF. CDR3 sequence (DNA): TGTGCCAGTAGCCCGACAGTTACCAACTATGGCTACACCTTC.

This chain uses TRBV30 with TRBJ2-7; the match to TRBD1 covers 10 bases. J gave up 6 bases and V 3 bases, and 8 bases lay outside the gene matches. CDR3 length: 14 residues. Germline V gene lookup returns CDR1 GTSNPN and CDR2 SVGIG (reference sequence). The CDR3 is CAWRRTGGLLEQYF. CDR3 nucleotide sequence: TGTGCCTGGAGACGGACAGGGGGTCTTCTCGAGCAGTACTTC.

The chain links TRBV20-1 to TRBJ2-5, with 8 bases fitting TRBD1. V shed 3 bases, J shed 5 bases, and the junction held 8 bases outside the gene matches. The CDR3 runs to 14 residues. CDR1 and CDR2 from the germline V gene are DFQATT and SNEGSKA (reference sequence). The CDR3 spells CSARRSGGTETQYF. CDR3 DNA sequence: TGCAGTGCTAGGCGGTCAGGGGGCACGGAGACCCAGTACTTC.

This clonotype has more than one count but fewer than ten. CDR3 sequence (DNA): TGTGCCAGCTCACCATTAATTAGCGGGAGGGCCGGGGAGCAGTACTTC. Its protein is CASSPLISGRAGEQYF. This chain connects TRBV18 to TRBJ2-7; TRBD2 matches at 11 bases. In germline, CDR1 is KGHSH, CDR2 LQKENI. The junction had 10 bases not matched to a gene; V was cut back by 2 bases and J by 7 bases. The CDR3 consists of 16 residues.

The V and J genes are TRBV7-9 and TRBJ1-2, with D possibly matching TRBD1 (5 bases). In germline, CDR1 is SEHNR, CDR2 FQNEAQ (reference sequence). The V gene lost 3 bases and the J gene lost 1 base, with 12 bases spanning the gap. This CDR3 is 15 amino acids long. The DNA for the CDR3 is TGTGCCAGCAGCTTGGGGGACGGATTTAACTATGGCTACACCTTC. Translating it yields CASSLGDGFNYGYTF.

Only a few counts were recorded for this clonotype. The V call is TRBV18, the J call TRBJ2-3; TRBD2 is a possible D gene (5 bases). In germline, CDR1 is KGHSH, CDR2 LQKENI. Trimming shortened V by 2 bases and J by 5 bases, and 14 bases separated the two germline ends. The CDR3 sequence is 15 residues long. The CDR3 here is CASSPTAVRGDTQYF. The CDR3 coding sequence is TGTGCCAGCTCACCAACCGCGGTACGGGGAGATACGCAGTATTTT.

V and J are TRBV12-3 or TRBV12-4 and TRBJ2-2; D is perhaps TRBD1 (6 bases). The germline V and J ends were trimmed by 3 bases and 6 bases, with 8 bases remaining between them. CDR3 length: 13 residues. The CDR3 reads CASSLKGAGELFF. Written as DNA, the CDR3 is TGTGCCAGCAGTTTGAAGGGGGCCGGGGAGCTGTTTTTT.

The chain employs TRBV6-6 and TRBJ2-1; no reliable D call. This CDR3 is 17 amino acids long. Per germline, CDR1 MNHNY and CDR2 SVGAGI (reference sequence). Trimming shortened V by 0 bases and J by 0 bases, and 12 bases separated the two germline ends. Written as DNA, the CDR3 is TGTGCCAGCAGTTACTCGATCCAGATTAGCTCCTACAATGAGCAGTTCTTC. Protein sequence: CASSYSIQISSYNEQFF.

The V and J genes are TRBV5-6 and TRBJ2-7, with D unresolved. CDR3 length: 13 residues. Deletions cut 4 bases from V and 2 bases from J, with 10 bases between. In germline, CDR1 is SGHDT, CDR2 YYEEEE. CDR3 sequence reads: CASSVTVTYEQYF. In DNA form, the CDR3 reads TGTGCCAGCAGCGTCACAGTTACCTACGAGCAGTACTTC. Based on the CDR3 plus reference TRBV5-6 and TRBJ2-7, the full variable domain is DAGVTQSPTHLIKTRGQQVTLRCSPKSGHDTVSWYQQALGQGPQFIFQYYEEEERQRGNFPDRFSGHQFPNYSSELNVNALLLGDSALYLCASSVTVTYEQYFGPGTRLTVT.

The chain is built from TRBV30 and TRBJ2-5; 9 nucleotides align to TRBD2. The CDR3 runs 17 residues. The V and J ends lost 7 bases and 4 bases, in that order; junction bases with no gene match: 19. Germline lookup yields CDR1 GTSNPN and CDR2 SVGIG (reference sequence). The CDR3 here is CASRPRRASGKVETQYF. CDR3 DNA sequence: TGTGCCTCACGTCCCCGGCGGGCTAGCGGGAAGGTAGAGACCCAGTACTTC.

By share of the sample, this clonotype is medium-sized (0.01 to 0.1%). V is TRBV11-3 and J is TRBJ2-3, with TRBD2 matching over 8 bases. This CDR3 is built from 16 residues. The V segment lost 5 bases and the J segment 4 bases; nucleotides outside the gene matches: 11. Germline CDR1 reads SGHNT; CDR2 reads YENEEA. The CDR3 sequence: CASSRRGERGSDTQYF. CDR3 nucleotides: TGTGCCAGCAGCCGACGGGGGGAGCGGGGGTCAGATACGCAGTATTTT.

In regard to this clonotype: One base away lies a much larger clone, so this may be a sequencing read error. This chain links TRBV29-1 with TRBJ2-3, with a possible D match to TRBD2 (7 bases). The CDR3 has 13 residues. Trimming removed 7 bases at V and 2 bases at J, with 13 bases between. Per germline, CDR1 SQVTM and CDR2 ANQGSEA. The CDR3 loop reads CSASRGATDTQYF. The CDR3 region has the DNA TGCAGCGCTTCACGGGGGGCCACAGATACGCAGTATTTT.

This rearrangement joins TRBV12-3 or TRBV12-4 to TRBJ1-5; D is perhaps TRBD1 (6 bases). The V and J ends lost 3 bases and 1 base respectively, with 10 bases between them. The CDR3 contains 15 residues. CDR3 sequence reads: CASSLAGVSNQPQHF. The CDR3 nucleotides read TGTGCCAGCAGTTTGGCAGGGGTGAGCAATCAGCCCCAGCATTTT.

This clonotype was observed a handful of times. This chain links TRBV6-4 with TRBJ1-1; D is unresolved. The CDR3 length is 15 residues. V lost 7 bases, J lost 6 bases, and 21 bases lay in between. Per germline, CDR1 MRHNA and CDR2 SNTAGT. This chain's CDR3 is CASNSLKGGASEAFF. The CDR3 DNA sequence: TGTGCCAGCAACTCACTTAAGGGAGGAGCGTCTGAAGCTTTCTTT.

Points on this clonotype: This may stem from a read error, because a much larger clone lies one nucleotide away. The CDR3 bases are TGTGCCAGCAGCTCCCTTAGCGGGAATAACACCGGGGAGCTGTTTTTT. It is translated as CASSSLSGNNTGELFF. The genes are TRBV11-3 and TRBJ2-2; 8 bases match TRBD2. J gave up 2 bases and V 4 bases, and 6 bases lay outside the gene matches. The CDR3 runs 16 residues. Looked up from germline, CDR1 is SGHNT and CDR2 is YENEEA.

In its sample, this clonotype was seen a few times. The V call is TRBV15, the J call TRBJ2-7, with 15 bases aligning to TRBD2. The junction had 6 bases not matched to a gene; V was cut back by 1 base and J by 2 bases. CDR3 length equals 18 residues. The germline V gene encodes CDR1 LNHNV and CDR2 YYDKDF (reference sequence). The CDR3 region has the DNA TGTGCCACCAGCAGAGGGACTAGCGGGGGGGCCGTCGCCTACGAGCAGTACTTC. It is translated as CATSRGTSGGAVAYEQYF.

This clonotype was picked up a small number of times. The chain combines TRBV24-1 with TRBJ2-5, with 10 bases lining up with TRBD1. Germline V gene sequence: CDR1 KGHDR, CDR2 SFDVKD. CDR3 length: 12 amino acids. J gave up 5 bases and V 9 bases, and 2 bases lay outside the gene matches. DNA for the CDR3: TGTGCCACCTCGGACAGGGGGGAGACCCAGTACTTC. Its translation is CATSDRGETQYF.

This clonotype was detected a few times. J is TRBJ2-7 and V is TRBV12-3 or TRBV12-4; D call uncertain. The CDR3 runs 11 residues. V was trimmed by 2 bases and J by 12 bases, leaving 11 bases between them. CDR3 DNA: TGTGCCAGCAGTTTAAGGGCTAGTCTGTACTTC. Protein product: CASSLRASLYF.

This chain connects TRBV6-1 to TRBJ1-2, with 9 bases matching TRBD1. The V and J ends lost 1 base and 4 bases, in that order; junction bases with no gene match: 4. This CDR3 region has 15 residues. CDR1 is MNHNS and CDR2 is SASEGT in the germline V gene. Here the CDR3 DNA reads TGTGCCAGCAGTGAAGTCGGGACAGGGTTCTATGGCTACACCTTC. Translating it yields CASSEVGTGFYGYTF.

This chain uses TRBV29-1 with TRBJ2-7, with 8 nucleotides matching TRBD1. V was clipped by 6 bases and J by 1 base; unmatched bases: 8. Germline CDR1 is SQVTM and CDR2 is ANQGSEA. This CDR3 spans 14 amino acids. The CDR3: CSVEGTGFSYEQYF. In DNA form, the CDR3 reads TGCAGCGTCGAGGGGACAGGATTTTCCTACGAGCAGTACTTC.

The chain carries TRBV13 and TRBJ2-7; D is perhaps TRBD2 (5 bases). Trimming took 0 bases from V and 3 from J, leaving 6 bases between them. This CDR3 has 13 amino acids. In germline, CDR1 is PRHDT, CDR2 FYEKMQ (reference sequence). CDR3 coding DNA: TGTGCCAGCAGCTTAGGCCGGGGCTACGAGCAGTACTTC. Its protein product is CASSLGRGYEQYF. Full variable domain (outside the CDR3, taken from reference TRBV13 and TRBJ2-7): AAGVIQSPRHLIKEKRETATLKCYPIPRHDTVYWYQQGPGQDPQFLISFYEKMQSDKGSIPDRFSAQQFSDYHSELNMSSLELGDSALYFCASSLGRGYEQYFGPGTRLTVT.

The chain carries TRBV6-5 and TRBJ2-2, with D unclear. The CDR3 covers 12 residues. The germline V and J ends were trimmed by 6 bases and 4 bases, with 6 bases remaining between them. Germline loops: CDR1 MNHEY, CDR2 SVGAGI. The CDR3 sequence is CASRPVTGELFF. The DNA of the CDR3 is TGTGCCAGCAGACCAGTCACCGGGGAGCTGTTTTTT.

Only a few counts were recorded for this clonotype. V gene TRBV27 combines with J gene TRBJ1-4; weak D call: TRBD1 (6 bases). CDR3 length: 14 residues. Germline lookup yields CDR1 MNHEY and CDR2 SMNVEV (reference sequence). The V gene lost 2 bases and the J gene lost 5 bases, with 9 bases spanning the gap. CDR3 bases: TGTGCCAGCAGTTTACAGGGGTTAAATGAAAAACTGTTTTTT. Its protein product is CASSLQGLNEKLFF.

V and J are TRBV12-3 or TRBV12-4 and TRBJ2-5; D assignment may be TRBD1 or TRBD2 (5 bases each). Trimming shortened V by 7 bases and J by 5 bases, and 20 bases separated the two germline ends. The CDR3 consists of 15 residues. CDR3 amino acids: CASNLGPGDRETQYF. The CDR3 DNA is TGTGCCAGCAACCTGGGACCCGGGGATAGGGAGACCCAGTACTTC.